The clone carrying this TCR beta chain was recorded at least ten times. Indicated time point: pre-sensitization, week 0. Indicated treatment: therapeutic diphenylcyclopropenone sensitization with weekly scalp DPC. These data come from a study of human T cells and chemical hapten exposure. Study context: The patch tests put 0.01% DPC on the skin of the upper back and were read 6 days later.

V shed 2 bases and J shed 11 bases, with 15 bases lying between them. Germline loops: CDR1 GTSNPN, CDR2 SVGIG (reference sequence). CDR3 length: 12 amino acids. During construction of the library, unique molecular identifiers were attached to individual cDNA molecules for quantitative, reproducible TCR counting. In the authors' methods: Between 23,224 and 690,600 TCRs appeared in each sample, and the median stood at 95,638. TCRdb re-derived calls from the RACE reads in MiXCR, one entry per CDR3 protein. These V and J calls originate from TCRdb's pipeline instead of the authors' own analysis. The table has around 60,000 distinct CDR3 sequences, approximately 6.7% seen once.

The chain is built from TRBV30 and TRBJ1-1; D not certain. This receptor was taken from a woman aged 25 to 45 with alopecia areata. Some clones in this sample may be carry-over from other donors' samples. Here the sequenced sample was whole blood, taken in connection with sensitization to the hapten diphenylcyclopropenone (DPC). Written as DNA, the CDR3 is TGTGCCTGGAGTCCCCAGCCCGAGCTCGCTTTCTTT. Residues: CAWSPQPELAFF.